This TCR beta chain was recovered during a study of metastatic and nonmetastatic thyroid tumors. Thyroid surgery was preceded by no treatment in any patient. The CDR3 runs 16 residues. V shed 0 bases and J shed 6 bases, with 15 bases lying between them. This clone turned up a few times. TCRdb reanalyzed the PCR reads with MiXCR. This table has 13,000 or so clones, 20% to 25% appearing once. The sequence came from a male donor with papillary thyroid cancer or a benign thyroid nodule (not recorded which). Some clones in this sample may be carry-over from other donors' samples. The sequenced material came from blood. V gene TRBV12-3 or TRBV12-4 combines with J gene TRBJ1-5; D is unclear. The CDR3 loop reads CASSLAGMGSPQPQHF. CDR3 DNA: TGTGCCAGCAGTTTAGCGGGTATGGGTTCCCCTCAGCCCCAGCATTTT.